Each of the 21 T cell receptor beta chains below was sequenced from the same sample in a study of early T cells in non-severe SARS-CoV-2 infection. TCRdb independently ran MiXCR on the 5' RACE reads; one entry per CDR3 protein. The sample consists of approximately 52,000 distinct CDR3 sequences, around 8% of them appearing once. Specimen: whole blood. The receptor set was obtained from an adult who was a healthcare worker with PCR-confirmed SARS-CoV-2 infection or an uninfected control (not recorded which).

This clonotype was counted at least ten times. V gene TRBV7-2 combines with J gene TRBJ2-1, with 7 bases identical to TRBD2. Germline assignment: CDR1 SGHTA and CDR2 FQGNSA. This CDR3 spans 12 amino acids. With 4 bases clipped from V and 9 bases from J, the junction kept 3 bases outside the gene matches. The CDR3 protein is CASSWGEGEQFF. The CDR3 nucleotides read TGTGCCAGCAGCTGGGGGGAGGGTGAGCAGTTCTTC.

CDR3 sequence: CASSSRDRFITYEQYF. The CDR3, as DNA: TGTGCCAGCAGCTCCCGAGACAGATTCATTACCTACGAGCAGTACTTC. The chain couples TRBV11-2 to TRBJ2-7; perhaps TRBD1 as D (5 bases). V lost 4 bases and J lost 2, with 18 bases in between. This CDR3 comprises 16 residues. Looked up from germline, CDR1 is SGHAT and CDR2 is FQNNGV.

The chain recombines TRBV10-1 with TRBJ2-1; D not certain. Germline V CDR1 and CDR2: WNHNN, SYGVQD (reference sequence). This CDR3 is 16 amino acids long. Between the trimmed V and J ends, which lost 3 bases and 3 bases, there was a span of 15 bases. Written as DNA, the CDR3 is TGCGCCAGCAGTGATATACCGCGATTGTTCTACAATGAGCAGTTCTTC. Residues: CASSDIPRLFYNEQFF.

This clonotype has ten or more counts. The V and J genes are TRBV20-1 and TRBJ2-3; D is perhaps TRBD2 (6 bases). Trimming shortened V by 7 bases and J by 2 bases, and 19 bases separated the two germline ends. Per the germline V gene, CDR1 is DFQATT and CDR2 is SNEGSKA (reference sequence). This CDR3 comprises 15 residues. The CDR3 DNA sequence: TGCAGTGGGTGGTCGGGAGCGGAGGCCACAGATACGCAGTATTTT. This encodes CSGWSGAEATDTQYF.

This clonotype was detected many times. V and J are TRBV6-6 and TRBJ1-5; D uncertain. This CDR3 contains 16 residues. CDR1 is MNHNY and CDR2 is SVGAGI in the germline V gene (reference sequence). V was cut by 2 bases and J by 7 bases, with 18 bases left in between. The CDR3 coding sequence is TGTGCCAGCAGTTACAGGCCCCCGGGAGGTGACCAGCCCCAGCATTTT. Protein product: CASSYRPPGGDQPQHF.

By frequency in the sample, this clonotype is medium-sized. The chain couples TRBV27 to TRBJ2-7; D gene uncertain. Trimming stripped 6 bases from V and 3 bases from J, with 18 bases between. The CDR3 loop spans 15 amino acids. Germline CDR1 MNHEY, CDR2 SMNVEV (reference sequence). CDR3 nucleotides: TGTGCCAGCAGCGATGCCCATCCACAGATCTACGAGCAGTACTTC. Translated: CASSDAHPQIYEQYF.

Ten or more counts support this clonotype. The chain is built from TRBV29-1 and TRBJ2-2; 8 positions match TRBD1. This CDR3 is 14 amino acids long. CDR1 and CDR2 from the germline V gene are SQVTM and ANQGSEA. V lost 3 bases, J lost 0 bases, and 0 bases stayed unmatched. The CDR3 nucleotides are TGCAGCGTTGAGACAGGGGCGAACACCGGGGAGCTGTTTTTT. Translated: CSVETGANTGELFF.

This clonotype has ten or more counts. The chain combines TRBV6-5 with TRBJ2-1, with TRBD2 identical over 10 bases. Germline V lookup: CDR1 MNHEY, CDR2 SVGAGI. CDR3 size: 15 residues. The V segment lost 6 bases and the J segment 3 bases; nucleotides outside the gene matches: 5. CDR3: CASSNGLAVYNEQFF. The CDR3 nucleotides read TGTGCCAGCAGCAACGGACTAGCGGTCTACAATGAGCAGTTCTTC.

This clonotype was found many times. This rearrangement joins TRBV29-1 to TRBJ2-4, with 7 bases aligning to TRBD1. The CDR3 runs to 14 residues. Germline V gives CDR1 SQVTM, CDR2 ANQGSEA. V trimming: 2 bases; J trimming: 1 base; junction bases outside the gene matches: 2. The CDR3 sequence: CSVEKGAAKNIQYF. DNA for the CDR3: TGCAGCGTTGAAAAGGGGGCGGCCAAAAACATTCAGTACTTC. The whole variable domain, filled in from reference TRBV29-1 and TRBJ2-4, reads SAVISQKPSRDICQRGTSLTIQCQVDSQVTMMFWYRQQPGQSLTLIATANQGSEATYESGFVIDKFPISRPNLTFSTLTVSNMSPEDSSIYLCSVEKGAAKNIQYFGAGTRLSVL.

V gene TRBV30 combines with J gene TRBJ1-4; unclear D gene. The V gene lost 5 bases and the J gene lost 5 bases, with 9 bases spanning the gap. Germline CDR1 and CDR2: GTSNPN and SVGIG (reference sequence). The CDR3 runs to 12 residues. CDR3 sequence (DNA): TGTGCCTGGGGCCTCGGGAATGAAAAACTGTTTTTT. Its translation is CAWGLGNEKLFF. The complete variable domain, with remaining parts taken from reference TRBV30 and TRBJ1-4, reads SQTIHQWPATLVQPVGSPLSLECTVEGTSNPNLYWYRQAAGRGLQLLFYSVGIGQISSEVPQNLSASRPQDRQFILSSKKLLLSDSGFYLCAWGLGNEKLFFGSGTQLSVL.

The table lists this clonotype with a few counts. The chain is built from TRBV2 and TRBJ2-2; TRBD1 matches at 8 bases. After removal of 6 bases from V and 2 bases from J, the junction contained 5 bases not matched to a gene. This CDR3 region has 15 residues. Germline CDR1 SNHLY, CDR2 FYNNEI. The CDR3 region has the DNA TGTGCCAGCAGCCAACAGGGGGGAAACACCGGGGAGCTGTTTTTT. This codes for CASSQQGGNTGELFF. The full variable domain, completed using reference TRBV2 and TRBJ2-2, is EPEVTQTPSHQVTQMGQEVILRCVPISNHLYFYWYRQILGQKVEFLVSFYNNEISEKSEIFDDQFSVERPDGSNFTLKIRSTKLEDSAMYFCASSQQGGNTGELFFGEGSRLTVL.

The CDR3 spells CASSLQTGTGGSPLHF. CDR3 nucleotide sequence: TGTGCCAGCAGCTTACAAACCGGGACAGGGGGATCACCCCTCCACTTT. The chain employs TRBV7-9 and TRBJ1-6; 11 bases align to TRBD1. In germline, CDR1 is SEHNR, CDR2 FQNEAQ (reference sequence). The CDR3 is made up of 16 amino acids. Trimming at V came to 2 bases and at J to 10 bases, leaving 7 bases not matched to a gene.

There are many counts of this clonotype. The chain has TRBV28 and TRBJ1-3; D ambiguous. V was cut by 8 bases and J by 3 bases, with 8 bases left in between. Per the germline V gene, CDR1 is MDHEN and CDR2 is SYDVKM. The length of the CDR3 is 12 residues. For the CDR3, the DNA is TGTGCCAGCCTTGACATTGGAAACACCATATATTTT. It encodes CASLDIGNTIYF.

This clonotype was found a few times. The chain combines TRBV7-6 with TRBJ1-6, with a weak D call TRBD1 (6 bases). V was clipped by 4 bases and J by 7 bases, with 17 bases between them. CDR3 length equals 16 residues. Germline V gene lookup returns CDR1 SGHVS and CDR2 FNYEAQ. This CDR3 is CASSSSWRGRNSPLHF. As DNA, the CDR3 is TGTGCCAGCAGCTCCTCTTGGCGGGGGCGAAATTCACCCCTCCACTTT. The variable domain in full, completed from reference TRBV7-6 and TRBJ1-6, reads GAGVSQSPRYKVTKRGQDVALRCDPISGHVSLYWYRQALGQGPEFLTYFNYEAQQDKSGLPNDRFSAERPEGSISTLTIQRTEQRDSAMYRCASSSSWRGRNSPLHFGNGTRLTVT.

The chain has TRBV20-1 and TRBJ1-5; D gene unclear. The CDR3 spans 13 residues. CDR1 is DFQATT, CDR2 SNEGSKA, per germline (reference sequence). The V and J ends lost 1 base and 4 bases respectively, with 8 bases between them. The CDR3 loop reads CSARALGNQPQHF. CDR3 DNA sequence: TGCAGTGCTAGAGCCCTTGGGAATCAGCCCCAGCATTTT.

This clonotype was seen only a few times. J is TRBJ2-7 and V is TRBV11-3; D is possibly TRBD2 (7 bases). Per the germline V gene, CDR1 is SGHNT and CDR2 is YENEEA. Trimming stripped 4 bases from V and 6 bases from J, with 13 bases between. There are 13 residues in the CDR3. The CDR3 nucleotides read TGTGCCAGCAGCTGGGGGGGCCATACCGAGCAGTACTTC. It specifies CASSWGGHTEQYF.

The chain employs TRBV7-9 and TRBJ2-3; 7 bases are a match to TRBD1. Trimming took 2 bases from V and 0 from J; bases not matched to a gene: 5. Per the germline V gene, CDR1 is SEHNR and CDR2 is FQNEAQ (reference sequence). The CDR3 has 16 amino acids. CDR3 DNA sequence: TGTGCCAGCAGCTTACCCCCAGGGGGAAGCACAGATACGCAGTATTTT. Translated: CASSLPPGGSTDTQYF.

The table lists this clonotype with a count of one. The CDR3 sequence is CASQKREVAEQFF. The CDR3, as DNA: TGTGCCAGCCAGAAGCGGGAGGTAGCTGAGCAGTTCTTC. J is TRBJ2-1 and V is TRBV2, with TRBD2 matching over 9 bases. This CDR3 comprises 13 residues. Germline values: CDR1 SNHLY, CDR2 FYNNEI. J gave up 9 bases and V 8 bases, and 8 bases lay outside the gene matches.

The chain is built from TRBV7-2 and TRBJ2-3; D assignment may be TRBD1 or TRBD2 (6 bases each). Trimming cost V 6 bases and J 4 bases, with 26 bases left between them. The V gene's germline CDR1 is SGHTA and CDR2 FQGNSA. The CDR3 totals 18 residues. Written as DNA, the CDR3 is TGTGCCAGCAGGACCCCTTTGGGTGCGGGCCGGGGGCCAGATACGCAGTATTTT. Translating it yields CASRTPLGAGRGPDTQYF.

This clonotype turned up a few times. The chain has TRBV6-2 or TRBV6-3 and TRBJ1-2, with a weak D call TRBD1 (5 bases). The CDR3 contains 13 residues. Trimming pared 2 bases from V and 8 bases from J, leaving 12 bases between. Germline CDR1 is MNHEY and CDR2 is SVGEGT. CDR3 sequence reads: CASSYRGAEGYTF. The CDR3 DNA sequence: TGTGCCAGCAGTTACAGGGGCGCGGAAGGCTACACCTTC.

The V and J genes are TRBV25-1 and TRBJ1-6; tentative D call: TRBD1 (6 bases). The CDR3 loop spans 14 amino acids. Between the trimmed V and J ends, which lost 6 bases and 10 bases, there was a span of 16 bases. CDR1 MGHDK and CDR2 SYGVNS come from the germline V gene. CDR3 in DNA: TGTGCCAGCAGGGAACAGGGTTTAGAATCACCCCTCCACTTT. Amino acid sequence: CASREQGLESPLHF.